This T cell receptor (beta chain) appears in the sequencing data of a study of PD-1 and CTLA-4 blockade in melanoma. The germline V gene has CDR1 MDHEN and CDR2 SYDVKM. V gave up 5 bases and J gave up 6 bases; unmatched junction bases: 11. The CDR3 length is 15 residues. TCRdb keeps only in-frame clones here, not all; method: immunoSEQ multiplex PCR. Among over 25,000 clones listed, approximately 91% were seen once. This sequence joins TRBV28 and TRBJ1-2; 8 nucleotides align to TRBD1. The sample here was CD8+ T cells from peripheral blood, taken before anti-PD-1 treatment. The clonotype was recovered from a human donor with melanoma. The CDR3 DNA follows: TGTGCCAGCAGTCAACCGGGACAGGCTAATGATGGCTACACCTTC. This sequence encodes CASSQPGQANDGYTF.